This TCR beta chain was profiled in a study of long-term antiretroviral therapy in people with HIV. Survey-level immunoSEQ v3.0 assays were run. Samples were sequenced targeting roughly 40,000-50,000 T-cell genomes each. Sequencing used immunoSEQ multiplex PCR; TCRdb keeps in-frame clones, though not all of them. The data show around 37,000 clones, with approximately 85% seen just once and about 4.3% held by the top ten. V shed 5 bases and J 8 bases; nucleotides not matched to a gene: 12. The germline gives CDR1 SGHVS, CDR2 FQNEAQ. CDR3 length: 16 residues. This clone was seen a few times. The origin of this receptor is a young man with HIV. The V gene is TRBV7-8, the J gene TRBJ2-1; TRBD1 aligns across 10 bases. The source material was unsorted PBMCs, sampled about 3.5 years after starting antiretroviral therapy. The CDR3 DNA reads as TGTGCCAGCAGCGACTCCCTCGGGACAGGGGTCGATGAGCAGTTCTTC. Translating gives CASSDSLGTGVDEQFF.